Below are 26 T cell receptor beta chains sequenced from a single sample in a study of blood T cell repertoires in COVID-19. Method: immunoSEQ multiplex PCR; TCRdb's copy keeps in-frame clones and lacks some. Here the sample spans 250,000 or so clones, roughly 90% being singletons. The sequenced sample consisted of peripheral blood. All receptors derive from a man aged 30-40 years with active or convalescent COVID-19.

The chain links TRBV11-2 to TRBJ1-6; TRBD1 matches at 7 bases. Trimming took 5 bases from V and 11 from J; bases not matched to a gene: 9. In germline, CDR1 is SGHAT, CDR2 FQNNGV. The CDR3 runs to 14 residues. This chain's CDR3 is CASSIRQGSAPLHF. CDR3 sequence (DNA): TGTGCCAGCAGCATACGACAGGGCTCGGCACCCCTCCACTTT. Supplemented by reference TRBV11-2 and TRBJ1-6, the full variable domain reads EAGVAQSPRYKIIEKRQSVAFWCNPISGHATLYWYQQILGQGPKLLIQFQNNGVVDDSQLPKDRFSAERLKGVDSTLKIQPAKLEDSAVYLCASSIRQGSAPLHFGNGTRLTVT.

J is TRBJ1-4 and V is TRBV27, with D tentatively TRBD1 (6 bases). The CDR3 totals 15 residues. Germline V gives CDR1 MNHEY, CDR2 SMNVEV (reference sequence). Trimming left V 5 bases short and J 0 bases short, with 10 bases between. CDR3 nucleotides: TGTGCCAGCAGTCCACAGGGTGCAACTAATGAAAAACTGTTTTTT. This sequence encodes CASSPQGATNEKLFF.

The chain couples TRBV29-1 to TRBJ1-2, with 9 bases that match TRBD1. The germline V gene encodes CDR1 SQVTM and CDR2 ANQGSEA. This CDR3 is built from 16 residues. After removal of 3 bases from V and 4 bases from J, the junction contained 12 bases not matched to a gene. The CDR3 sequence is CSVEGDGTGKIYGYTF. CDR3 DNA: TGCAGCGTTGAGGGGGACGGGACAGGGAAGATCTATGGCTACACCTTC.

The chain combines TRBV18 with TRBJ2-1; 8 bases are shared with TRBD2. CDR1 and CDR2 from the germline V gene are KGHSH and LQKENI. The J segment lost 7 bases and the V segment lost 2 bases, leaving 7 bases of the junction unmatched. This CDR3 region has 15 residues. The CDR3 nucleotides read TGTGCCAGCTCACCAAACCAGCGGGGGAGGAATGAGCAGTTCTTC. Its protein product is CASSPNQRGRNEQFF.

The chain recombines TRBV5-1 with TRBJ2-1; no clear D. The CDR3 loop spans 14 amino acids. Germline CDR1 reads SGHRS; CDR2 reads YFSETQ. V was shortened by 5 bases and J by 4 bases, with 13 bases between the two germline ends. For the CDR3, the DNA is TGCGCCAGCAGTCGCCGAGTCGAATACAATGAGCAGTTCTTC. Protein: CASSRRVEYNEQFF.

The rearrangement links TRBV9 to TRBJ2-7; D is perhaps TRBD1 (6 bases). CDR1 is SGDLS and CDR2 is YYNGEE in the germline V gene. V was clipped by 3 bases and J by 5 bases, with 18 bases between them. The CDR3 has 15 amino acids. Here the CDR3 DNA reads TGTGCCAGCAGCGAGCGTCCTGGGGGCATCAACGAGCAGTACTTC. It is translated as CASSERPGGINEQYF.

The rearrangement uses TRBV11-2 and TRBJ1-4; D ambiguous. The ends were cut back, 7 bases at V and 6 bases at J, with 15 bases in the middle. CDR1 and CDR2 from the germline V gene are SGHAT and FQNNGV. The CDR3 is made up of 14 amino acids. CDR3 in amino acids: CASTRVGGYEKLFF. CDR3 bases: TGTGCCAGCACTCGCGTGGGAGGTTATGAAAAACTGTTTTTT.

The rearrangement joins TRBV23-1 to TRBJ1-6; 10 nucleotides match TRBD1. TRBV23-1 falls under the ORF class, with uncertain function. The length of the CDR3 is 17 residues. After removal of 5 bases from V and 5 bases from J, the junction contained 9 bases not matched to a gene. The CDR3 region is CASSGSDRGRDNSPLHF. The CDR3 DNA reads TGCGCCAGCAGTGGTTCCGACAGGGGGCGCGATAATTCACCCCTCCACTTT.

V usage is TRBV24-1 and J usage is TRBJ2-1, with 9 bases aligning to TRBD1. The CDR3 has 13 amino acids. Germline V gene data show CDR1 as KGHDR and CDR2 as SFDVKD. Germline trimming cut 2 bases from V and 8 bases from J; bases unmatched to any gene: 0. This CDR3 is CATSDYRGHEQFF. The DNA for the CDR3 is TGTGCCACCAGTGATTACAGGGGGCATGAGCAGTTCTTC.

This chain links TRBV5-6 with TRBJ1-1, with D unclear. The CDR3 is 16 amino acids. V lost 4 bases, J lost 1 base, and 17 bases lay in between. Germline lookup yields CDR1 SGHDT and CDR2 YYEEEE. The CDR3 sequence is CASSRGFGRENTEAFF. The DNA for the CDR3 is TGTGCCAGCAGCAGAGGTTTCGGGAGGGAGAACACTGAAGCTTTCTTT.

The CDR3 loop is CASSEIRQGLQNIQYF. The CDR3 DNA sequence: TGTGCCAGCAGCGAAATAAGACAGGGGTTGCAAAACATTCAGTACTTC. V usage is TRBV2 and J usage is TRBJ2-4, with 8 bases fitting TRBD1. The CDR3 covers 16 residues. J gave up 5 bases and V 6 bases, and 12 bases lay outside the gene matches. The V gene's germline CDR1 is SNHLY and CDR2 FYNNEI.

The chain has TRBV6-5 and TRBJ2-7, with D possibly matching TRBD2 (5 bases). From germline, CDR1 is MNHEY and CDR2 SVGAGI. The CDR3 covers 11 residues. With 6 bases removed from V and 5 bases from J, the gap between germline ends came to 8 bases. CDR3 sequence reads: CASRTGDEQYF. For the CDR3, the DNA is TGTGCCAGCAGGACCGGGGACGAGCAGTACTTC.

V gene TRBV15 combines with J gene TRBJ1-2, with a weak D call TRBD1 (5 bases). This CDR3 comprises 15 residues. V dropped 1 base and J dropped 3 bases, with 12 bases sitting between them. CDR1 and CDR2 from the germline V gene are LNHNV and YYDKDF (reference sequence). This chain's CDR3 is CATSRAGPPYYGYTF. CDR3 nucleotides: TGTGCCACCAGCAGAGCAGGGCCCCCTTACTATGGCTACACCTTC.

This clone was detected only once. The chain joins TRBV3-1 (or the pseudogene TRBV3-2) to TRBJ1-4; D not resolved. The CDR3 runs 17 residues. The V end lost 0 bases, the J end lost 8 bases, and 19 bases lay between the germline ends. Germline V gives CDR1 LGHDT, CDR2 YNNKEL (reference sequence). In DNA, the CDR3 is TGTGCCAGCAGCCAAGAAACCCCGACCGGGCGGGAAGAAAAACTGTTTTTT. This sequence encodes CASSQETPTGREEKLFF.

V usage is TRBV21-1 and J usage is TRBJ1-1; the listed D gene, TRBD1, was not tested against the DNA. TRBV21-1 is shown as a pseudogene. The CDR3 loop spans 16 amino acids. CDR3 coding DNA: TGTGCCAGCAGCCTAGGGGGATCAGGGTCCCCCTCTGAAGCTTTCTTT. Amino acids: CASSLGGSGSPSEAFF.

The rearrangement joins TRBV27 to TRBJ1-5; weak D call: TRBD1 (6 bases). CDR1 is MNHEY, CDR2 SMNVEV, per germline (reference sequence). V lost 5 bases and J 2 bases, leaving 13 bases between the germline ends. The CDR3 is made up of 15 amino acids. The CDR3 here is CASSRGAVGNQPQHF. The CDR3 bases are TGTGCCAGCAGTCGGGGGGCGGTTGGCAATCAGCCCCAGCATTTT.

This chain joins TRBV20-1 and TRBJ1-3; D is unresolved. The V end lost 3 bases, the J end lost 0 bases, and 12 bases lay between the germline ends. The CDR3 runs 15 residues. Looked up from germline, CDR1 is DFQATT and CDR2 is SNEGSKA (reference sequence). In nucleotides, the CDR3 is TGCAGTGCTAGTATCGTAATGAGCTCTGGAAACACCATATATTTT. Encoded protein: CSASIVMSSGNTIYF.

CDR3 nucleotides: TGTGCCACCAGCAGAGACACCGGGACAGGGGATTACGAGCAGTACTTC. Protein product: CATSRDTGTGDYEQYF. The chain couples TRBV15 to TRBJ2-7; 10 nucleotides match TRBD1. This CDR3 has 16 residues. Germline CDR1 and CDR2: LNHNV and YYDKDF (reference sequence). V trimming: 0 bases; J trimming: 4 bases; junction bases outside the gene matches: 6.

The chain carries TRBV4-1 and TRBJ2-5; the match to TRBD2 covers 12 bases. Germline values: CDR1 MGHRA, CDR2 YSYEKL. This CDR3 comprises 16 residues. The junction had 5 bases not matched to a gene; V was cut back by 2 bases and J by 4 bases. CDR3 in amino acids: CASSQFLAGGPETQYF. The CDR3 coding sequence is TGCGCCAGCAGCCAATTCCTAGCGGGGGGGCCAGAGACCCAGTACTTC.

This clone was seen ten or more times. CDR3 region: CASSPFQRAGNTIYF. CDR3 in DNA: TGCGCCAGCAGCCCCTTCCAACGAGCTGGAAACACCATATATTTT. V is TRBV4-1 and J is TRBJ1-3; D call uncertain. V shed 4 bases and J shed 2 bases, with 12 bases lying between them. Germline V gene data show CDR1 as MGHRA and CDR2 as YSYEKL. The CDR3 runs 15 residues.

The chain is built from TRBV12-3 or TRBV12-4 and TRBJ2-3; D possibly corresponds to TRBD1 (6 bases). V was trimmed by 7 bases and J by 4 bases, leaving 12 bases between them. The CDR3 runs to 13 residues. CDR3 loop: CASNQGPPDTQYF. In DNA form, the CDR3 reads TGTGCCAGCAACCAGGGGCCGCCAGATACGCAGTATTTT.

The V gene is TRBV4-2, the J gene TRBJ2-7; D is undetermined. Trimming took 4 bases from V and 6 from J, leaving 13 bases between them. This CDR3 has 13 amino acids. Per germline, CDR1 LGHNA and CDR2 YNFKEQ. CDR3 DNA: TGTGCCAGCAGCCGCGGAGATAAGCGCGAGCAGTACTTC. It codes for CASSRGDKREQYF.

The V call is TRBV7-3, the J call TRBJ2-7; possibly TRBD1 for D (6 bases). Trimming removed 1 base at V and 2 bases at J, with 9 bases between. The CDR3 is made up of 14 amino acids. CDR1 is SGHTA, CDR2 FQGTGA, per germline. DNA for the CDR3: TGTGCCAGCAGCTTAAGCTCAGGGGCCTACGAGCAGTACTTC. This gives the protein CASSLSSGAYEQYF.

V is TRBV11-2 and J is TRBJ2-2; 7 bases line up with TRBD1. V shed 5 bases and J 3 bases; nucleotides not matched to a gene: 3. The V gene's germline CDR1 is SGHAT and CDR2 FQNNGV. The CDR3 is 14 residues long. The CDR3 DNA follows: TGTGCCAGCAGCCCAACAGGGGACACCGGGGAGCTGTTTTTT. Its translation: CASSPTGDTGELFF.

The CDR3 bases are TGTGCCAGCAGTTTAAACCAGGGGGATAACTATGGCTACACCTTC. It specifies CASSLNQGDNYGYTF. This sequence joins TRBV6-5 and TRBJ1-2; 7 bases align to TRBD1. In germline, CDR1 is MNHEY, CDR2 SVGAGI. J lost 1 base, V lost 4 bases, and 6 bases had no gene match. The CDR3 sequence is 15 residues long.

The CDR3 protein is CASSLIGVDTIYF. Here the CDR3 DNA reads TGCGCCAGCAGCTTGATCGGGGTGGACACCATATATTTT. The V gene is TRBV5-1, the J gene TRBJ1-3, with no clear D. The germline V and J ends were trimmed by 1 base and 8 bases, with 10 bases remaining between them. Germline V gives CDR1 SGHRS, CDR2 YFSETQ. This CDR3 region has 13 residues.